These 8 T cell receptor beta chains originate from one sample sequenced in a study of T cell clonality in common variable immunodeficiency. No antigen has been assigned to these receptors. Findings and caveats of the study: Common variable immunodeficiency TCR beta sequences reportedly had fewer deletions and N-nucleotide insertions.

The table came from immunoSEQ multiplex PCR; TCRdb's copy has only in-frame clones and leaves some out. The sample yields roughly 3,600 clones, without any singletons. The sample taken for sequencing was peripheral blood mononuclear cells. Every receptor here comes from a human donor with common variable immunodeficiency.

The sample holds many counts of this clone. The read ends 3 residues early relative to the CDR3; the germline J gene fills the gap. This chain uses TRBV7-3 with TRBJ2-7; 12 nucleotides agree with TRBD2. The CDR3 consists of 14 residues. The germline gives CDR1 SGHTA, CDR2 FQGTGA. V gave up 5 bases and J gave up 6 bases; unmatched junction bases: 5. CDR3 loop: CASSTGTSGSEQYF. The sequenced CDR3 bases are TGTGCCAGCAGCACGGGGACTAGCGGGTCCGAG.

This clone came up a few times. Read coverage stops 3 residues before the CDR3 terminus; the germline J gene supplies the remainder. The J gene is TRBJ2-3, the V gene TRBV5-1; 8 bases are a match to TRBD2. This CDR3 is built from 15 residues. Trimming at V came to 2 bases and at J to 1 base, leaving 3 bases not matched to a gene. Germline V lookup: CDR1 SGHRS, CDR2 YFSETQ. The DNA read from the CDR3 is TGCGCCAGCAGCTTATTCGGGGGGGGCACAGATACG. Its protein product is CASSLFGGGTDT. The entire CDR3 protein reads CASSLFGGGTDTQYF. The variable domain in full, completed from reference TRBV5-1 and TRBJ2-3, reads KAGVTQTPRYLIKTRGQQVTLSCSPISGHRSVSWYQQTPGQGLQFLFEYFSETQRNKGNFPGRFSGRQFSNSRSEMNVSTLELGDSALYLCASSLFGGGTDTQYFGPGTRLTVL.

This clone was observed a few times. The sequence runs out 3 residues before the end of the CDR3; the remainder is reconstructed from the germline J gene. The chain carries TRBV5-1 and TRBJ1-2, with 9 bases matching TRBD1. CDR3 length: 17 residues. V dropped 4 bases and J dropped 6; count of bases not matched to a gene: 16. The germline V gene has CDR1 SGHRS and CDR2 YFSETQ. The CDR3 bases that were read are TGCGCCAGCAGCCCCGGGACAGGGCCCATTCTCGGGAATGGC. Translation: CASSPGTGPILGNG. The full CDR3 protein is CASSPGTGPILGNGYTF.

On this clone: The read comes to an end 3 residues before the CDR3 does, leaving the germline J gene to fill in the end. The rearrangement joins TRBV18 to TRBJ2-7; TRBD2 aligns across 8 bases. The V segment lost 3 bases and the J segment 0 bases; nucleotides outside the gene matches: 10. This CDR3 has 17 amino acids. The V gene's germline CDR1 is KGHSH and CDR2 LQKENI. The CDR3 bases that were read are TGTGCCAGCTCACCTCTCCCGGGGGGGGCTAGCTCCTACGAG. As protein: CASSPLPGGASSYE. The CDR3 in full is CASSPLPGGASSYEQYF.

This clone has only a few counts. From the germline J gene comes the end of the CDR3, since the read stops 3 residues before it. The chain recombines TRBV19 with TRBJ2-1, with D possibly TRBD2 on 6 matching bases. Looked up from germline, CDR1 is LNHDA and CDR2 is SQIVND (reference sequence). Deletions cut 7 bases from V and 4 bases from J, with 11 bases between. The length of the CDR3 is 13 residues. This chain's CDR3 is CASKAGPYNEQFF. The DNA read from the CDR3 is TGTGCCAGTAAGGCGGGGCCTTACAATGAG.

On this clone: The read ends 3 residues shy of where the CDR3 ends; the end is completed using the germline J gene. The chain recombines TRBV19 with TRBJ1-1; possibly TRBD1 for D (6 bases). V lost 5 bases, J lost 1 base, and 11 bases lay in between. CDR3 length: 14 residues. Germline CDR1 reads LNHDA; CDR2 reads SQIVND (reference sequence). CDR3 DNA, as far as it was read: TGTGCCAGTAGTCCCTCAGGGGCGAACACTGAA. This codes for CASSPSGANTE. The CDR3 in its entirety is CASSPSGANTEAFF.

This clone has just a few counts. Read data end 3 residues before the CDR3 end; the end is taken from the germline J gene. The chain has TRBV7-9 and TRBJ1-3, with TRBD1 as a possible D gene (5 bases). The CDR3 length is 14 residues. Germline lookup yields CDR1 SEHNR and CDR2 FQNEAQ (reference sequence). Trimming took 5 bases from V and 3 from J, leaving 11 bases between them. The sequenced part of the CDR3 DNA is TGTGCCAGCAGCACCAGGGTTTTTGGAAACACC. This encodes CASSTRVFGNT. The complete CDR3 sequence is CASSTRVFGNTIYF. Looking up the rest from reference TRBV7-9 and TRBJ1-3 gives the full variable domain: DTGVSQNPRHKITKRGQNVTFRCDPISEHNRLYWYRQTLGQGPEFLTYFQNEAQLEKSRLLSDRFSAERPKGSFSTLEIQRTEQGDSAMYLCASSTRVFGNTIYFGEGSWLTVV.

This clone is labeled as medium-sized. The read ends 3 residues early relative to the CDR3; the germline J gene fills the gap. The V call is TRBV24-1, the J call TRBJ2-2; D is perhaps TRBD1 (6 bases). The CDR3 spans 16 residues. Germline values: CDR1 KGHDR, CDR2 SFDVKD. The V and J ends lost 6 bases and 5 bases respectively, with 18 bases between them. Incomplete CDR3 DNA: TGTGCCACCAGTAGTTCCAGGGGATTGTGGACCGGGGAG. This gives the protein CATSSSRGLWTGE. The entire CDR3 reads CATSSSRGLWTGELFF.